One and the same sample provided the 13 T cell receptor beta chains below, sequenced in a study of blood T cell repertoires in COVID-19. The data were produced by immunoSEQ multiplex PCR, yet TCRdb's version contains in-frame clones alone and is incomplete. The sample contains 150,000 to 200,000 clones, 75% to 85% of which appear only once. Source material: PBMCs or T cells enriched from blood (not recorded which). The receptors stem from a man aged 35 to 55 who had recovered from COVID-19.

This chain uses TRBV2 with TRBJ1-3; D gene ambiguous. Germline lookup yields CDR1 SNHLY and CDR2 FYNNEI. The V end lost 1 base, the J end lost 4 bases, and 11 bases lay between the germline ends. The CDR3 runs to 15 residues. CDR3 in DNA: TGTGCCAGCAGTGAAGGGAGGGCCTCCGGAAACACCATATATTTT. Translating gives CASSEGRASGNTIYF.

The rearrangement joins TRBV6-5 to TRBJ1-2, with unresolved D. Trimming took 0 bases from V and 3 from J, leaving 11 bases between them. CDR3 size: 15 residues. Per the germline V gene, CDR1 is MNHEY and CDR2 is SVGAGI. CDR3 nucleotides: TGTGCCAGCAGTTACTCTATCATTCCGGACTATGGCTACACCTTC. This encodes CASSYSIIPDYGYTF.

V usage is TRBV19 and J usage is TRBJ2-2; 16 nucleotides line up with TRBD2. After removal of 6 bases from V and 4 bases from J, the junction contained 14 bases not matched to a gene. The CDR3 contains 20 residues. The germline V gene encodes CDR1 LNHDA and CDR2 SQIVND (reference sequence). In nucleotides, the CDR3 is TGTGCCAGTAGACCTTATTGGGGACTAGCGGGGGGGCCGATCACCGGGGAGCTGTTTTTT. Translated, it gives CASRPYWGLAGGPITGELFF.

The CDR3: CASSSDGGDSPLHF. The CDR3 nucleotides read TGTGCCAGCAGCTCTGACGGGGGGGATTCACCCCTCCACTTT. The chain joins TRBV7-9 to TRBJ1-6, with D maybe TRBD1 (5 bases). There are 14 residues in the CDR3. Trimming left V 4 bases short and J 8 bases short, with 12 bases between. Per the germline V gene, CDR1 is SEHNR and CDR2 is FQNEAQ (reference sequence).

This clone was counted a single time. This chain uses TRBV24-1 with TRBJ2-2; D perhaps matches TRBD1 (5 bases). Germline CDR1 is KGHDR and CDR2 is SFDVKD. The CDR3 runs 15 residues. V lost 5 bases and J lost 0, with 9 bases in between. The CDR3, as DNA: TGTGCCACCAGTGTGTGGGGCACGAACACCGGGGAGCTGTTTTTT. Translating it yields CATSVWGTNTGELFF.

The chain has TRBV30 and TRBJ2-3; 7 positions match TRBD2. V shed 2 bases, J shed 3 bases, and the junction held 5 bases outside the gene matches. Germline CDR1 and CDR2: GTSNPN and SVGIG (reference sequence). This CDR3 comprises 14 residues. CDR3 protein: CAWSQLARTDTQYF. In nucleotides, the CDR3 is TGTGCCTGGAGTCAACTAGCGAGGACAGATACGCAGTATTTT. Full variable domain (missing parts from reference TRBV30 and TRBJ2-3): SQTIHQWPATLVQPVGSPLSLECTVEGTSNPNLYWYRQAAGRGLQLLFYSVGIGQISSEVPQNLSASRPQDRQFILSSKKLLLSDSGFYLCAWSQLARTDTQYFGPGTRLTVL.

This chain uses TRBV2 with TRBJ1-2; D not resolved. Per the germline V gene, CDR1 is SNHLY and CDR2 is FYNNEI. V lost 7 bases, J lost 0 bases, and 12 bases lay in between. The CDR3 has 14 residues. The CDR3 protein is CASTSERANYGYTF. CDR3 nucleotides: TGTGCCAGCACTTCTGAGAGGGCTAACTATGGCTACACCTTC.

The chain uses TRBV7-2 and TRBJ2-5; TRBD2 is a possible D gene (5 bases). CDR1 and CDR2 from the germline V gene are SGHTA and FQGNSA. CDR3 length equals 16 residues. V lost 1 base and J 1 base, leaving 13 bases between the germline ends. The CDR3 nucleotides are TGTGCCAGCAGCTTAGGTCTACCGGGGTCCCAAGAGACCCAGTACTTC. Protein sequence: CASSLGLPGSQETQYF. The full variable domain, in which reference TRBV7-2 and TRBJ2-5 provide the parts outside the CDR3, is GAGVSQSPSNKVTEKGKDVELRCDPISGHTALYWYRQSLGQGLEFLIYFQGNSAPDKSGLPSDRFSAERTGGSVSTLTIQRTQQEDSAVYLCASSLGLPGSQETQYFGPGTRLLVL.

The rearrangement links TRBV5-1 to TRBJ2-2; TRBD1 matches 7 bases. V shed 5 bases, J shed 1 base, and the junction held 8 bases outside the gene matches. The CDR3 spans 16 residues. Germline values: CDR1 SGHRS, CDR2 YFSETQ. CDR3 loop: CASRPPGTENTGELFF. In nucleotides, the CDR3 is TGCGCCAGCAGGCCCCCAGGGACAGAGAACACCGGGGAGCTGTTTTTT.

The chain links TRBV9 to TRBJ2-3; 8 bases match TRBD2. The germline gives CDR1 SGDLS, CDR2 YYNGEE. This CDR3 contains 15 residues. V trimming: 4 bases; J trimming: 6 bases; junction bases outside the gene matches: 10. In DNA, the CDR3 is TGTGCCAGCAGCCCGCCGGGACTAGTGGCGGATACGCAGTATTTT. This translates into CASSPPGLVADTQYF. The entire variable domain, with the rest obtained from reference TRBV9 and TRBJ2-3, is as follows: DSGVTQTPKHLITATGQRVTLRCSPRSGDLSVYWYQQSLDQGLQFLIQYYNGEERAKGNILERFSAQQFPDLHSELNLSSLELGDSALYFCASSPPGLVADTQYFGPGTRLTVL.

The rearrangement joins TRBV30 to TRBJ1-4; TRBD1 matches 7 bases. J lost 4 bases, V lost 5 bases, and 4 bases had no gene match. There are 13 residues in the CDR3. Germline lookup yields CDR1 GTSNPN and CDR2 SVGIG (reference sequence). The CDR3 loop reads CAWAGTDNEKLFF. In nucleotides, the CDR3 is TGTGCCTGGGCCGGGACAGATAATGAAAAACTGTTTTTT.

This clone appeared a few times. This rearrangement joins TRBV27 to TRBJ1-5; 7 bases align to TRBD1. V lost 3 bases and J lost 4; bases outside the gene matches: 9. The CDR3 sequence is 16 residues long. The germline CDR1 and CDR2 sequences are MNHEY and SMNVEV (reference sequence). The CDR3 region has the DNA TGTGCCAGCAGTTTCGTATTAAGGGACAGAAATCAGCCCCAGCATTTT. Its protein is CASSFVLRDRNQPQHF.

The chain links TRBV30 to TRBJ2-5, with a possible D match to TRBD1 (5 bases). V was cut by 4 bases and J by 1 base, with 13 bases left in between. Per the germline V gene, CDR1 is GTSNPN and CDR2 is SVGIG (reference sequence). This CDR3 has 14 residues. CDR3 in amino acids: CAWNGRAGQETQYF. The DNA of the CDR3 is TGTGCCTGGAATGGCAGGGCTGGCCAAGAGACCCAGTACTTC. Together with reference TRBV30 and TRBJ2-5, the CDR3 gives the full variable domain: SQTIHQWPATLVQPVGSPLSLECTVEGTSNPNLYWYRQAAGRGLQLLFYSVGIGQISSEVPQNLSASRPQDRQFILSSKKLLLSDSGFYLCAWNGRAGQETQYFGPGTRLLVL.